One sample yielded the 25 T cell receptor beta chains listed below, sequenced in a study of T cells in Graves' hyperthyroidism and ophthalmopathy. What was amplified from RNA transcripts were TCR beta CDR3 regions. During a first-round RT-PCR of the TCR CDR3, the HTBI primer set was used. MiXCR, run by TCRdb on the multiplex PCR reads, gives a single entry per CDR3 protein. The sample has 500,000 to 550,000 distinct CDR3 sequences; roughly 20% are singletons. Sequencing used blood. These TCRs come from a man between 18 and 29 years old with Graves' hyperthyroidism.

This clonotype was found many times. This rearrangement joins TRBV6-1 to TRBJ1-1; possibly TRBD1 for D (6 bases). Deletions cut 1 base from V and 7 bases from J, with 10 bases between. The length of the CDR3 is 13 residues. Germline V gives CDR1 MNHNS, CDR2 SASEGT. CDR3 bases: TGTGCCAGCAGTGAAGACAGGGATTATGAAGCTTTCTTT. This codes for CASSEDRDYEAFF.

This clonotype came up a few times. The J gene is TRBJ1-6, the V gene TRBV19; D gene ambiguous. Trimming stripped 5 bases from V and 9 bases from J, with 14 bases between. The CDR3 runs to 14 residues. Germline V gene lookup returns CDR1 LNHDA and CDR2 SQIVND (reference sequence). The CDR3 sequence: CASSGPLVGSPLHF. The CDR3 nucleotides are TGTGCCAGTAGTGGACCCCTGGTAGGTTCACCCCTCCACTTT.

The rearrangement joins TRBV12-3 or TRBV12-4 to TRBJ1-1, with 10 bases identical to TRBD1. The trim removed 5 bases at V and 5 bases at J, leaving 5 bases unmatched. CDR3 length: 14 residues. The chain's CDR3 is CASSVWTGGTEAFF. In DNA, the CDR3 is TGTGCCAGCAGTGTGTGGACAGGGGGAACTGAAGCTTTCTTT.

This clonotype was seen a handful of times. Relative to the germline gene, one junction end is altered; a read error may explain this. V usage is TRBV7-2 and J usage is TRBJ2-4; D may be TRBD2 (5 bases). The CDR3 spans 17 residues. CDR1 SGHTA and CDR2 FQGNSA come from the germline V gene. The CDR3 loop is CASSLAGTFLAKNIKYF. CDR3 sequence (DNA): TGTGCCAGCAGCTTAGCGGGAACTTTTCTAGCCAAAAACATTAAGTACTTC. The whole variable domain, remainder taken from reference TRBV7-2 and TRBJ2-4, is GAGVSQSPSNKVTEKGKDVELRCDPISGHTALYWYRQSLGQGLEFLIYFQGNSAPDKSGLPSDRFSAERTGGSVSTLTIQRTQQEDSAVYLCASSLAGTFLAKNIKYFGAGTRLSVL.

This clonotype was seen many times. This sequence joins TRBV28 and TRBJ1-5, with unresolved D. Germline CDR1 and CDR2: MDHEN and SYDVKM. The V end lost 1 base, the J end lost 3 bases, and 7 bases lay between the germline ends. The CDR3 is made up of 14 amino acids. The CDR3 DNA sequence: TGTGCCAGCAGTTTATCCGGCGACAATCAGCCCCAGCATTTT. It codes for CASSLSGDNQPQHF.

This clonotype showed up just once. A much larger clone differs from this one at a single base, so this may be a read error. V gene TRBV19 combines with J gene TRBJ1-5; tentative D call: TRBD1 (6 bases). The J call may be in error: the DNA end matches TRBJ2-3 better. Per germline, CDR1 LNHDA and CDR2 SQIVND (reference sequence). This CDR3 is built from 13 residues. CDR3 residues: CASQGRSDQPQYF. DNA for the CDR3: TGTGCCAGTCAGGGGCGGAGTGATCAGCCCCAGTATTTT.

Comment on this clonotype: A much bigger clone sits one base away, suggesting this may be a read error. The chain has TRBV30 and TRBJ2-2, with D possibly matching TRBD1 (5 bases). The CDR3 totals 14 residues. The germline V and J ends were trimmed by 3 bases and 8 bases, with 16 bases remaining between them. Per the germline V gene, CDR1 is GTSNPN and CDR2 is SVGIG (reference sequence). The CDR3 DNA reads TGTGCCTGGAGCCCCAGGGTTCGACGGGGGGAGCTGTTTTTT. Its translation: CAWSPRVRRGELFF.

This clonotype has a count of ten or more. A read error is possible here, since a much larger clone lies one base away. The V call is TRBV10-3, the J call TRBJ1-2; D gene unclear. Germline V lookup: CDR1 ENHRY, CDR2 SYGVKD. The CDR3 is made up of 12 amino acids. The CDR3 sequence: CAVSEVNYGYTF. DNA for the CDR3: TGTGCCGTCAGTGAAGTAAACTATGGCTACACCTTC.

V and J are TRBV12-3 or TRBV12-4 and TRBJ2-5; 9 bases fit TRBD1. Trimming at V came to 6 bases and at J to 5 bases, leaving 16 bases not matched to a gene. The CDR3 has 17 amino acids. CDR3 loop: CASSVYTWGQGFETQYF. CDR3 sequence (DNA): TGTGCCAGCAGCGTTTACACCTGGGGACAGGGTTTTGAGACCCAGTACTTC.

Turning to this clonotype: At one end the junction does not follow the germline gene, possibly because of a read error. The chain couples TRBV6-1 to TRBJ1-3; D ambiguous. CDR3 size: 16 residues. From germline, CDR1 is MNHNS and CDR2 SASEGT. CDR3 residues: CASSEEGGSSGNTIYF. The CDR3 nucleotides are TGTGCCAGCAGCGAAGAGGGCGGTAGCTCTGGAAACACCATATATTTT.

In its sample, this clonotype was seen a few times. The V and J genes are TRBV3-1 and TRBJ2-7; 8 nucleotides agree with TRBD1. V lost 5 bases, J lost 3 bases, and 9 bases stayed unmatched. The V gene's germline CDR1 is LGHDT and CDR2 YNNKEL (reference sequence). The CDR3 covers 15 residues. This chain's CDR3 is CASSSPGTGIYEQYF. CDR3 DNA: TGTGCCAGCAGCTCACCCGGGACAGGCATCTACGAGCAGTACTTC.

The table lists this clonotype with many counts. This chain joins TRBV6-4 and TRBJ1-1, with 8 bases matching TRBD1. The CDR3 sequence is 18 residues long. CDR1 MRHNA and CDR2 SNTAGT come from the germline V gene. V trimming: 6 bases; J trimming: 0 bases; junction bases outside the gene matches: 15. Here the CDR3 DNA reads TGTGCCAGCAGCGCACGAGACAGGGGTTGGCGAATGAACACTGAAGCTTTCTTT. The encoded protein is CASSARDRGWRMNTEAFF.

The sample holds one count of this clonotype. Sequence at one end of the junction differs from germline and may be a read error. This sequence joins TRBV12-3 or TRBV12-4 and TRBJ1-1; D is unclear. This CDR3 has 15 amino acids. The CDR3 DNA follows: TGTGCCAGCAGTACCCGGGTGAGGCCCTACACTGAAGTTTTCTTT. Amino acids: CASSTRVRPYTEVFF.

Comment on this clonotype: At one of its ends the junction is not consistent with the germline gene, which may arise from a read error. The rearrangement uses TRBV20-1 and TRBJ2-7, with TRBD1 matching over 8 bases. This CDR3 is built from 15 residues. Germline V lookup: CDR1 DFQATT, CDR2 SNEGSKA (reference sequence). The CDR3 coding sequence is TGCAGTGCTAGAAATGGACAGGGACTCTCCCACGAGCAGTACTTC. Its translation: CSARNGQGLSHEQYF.

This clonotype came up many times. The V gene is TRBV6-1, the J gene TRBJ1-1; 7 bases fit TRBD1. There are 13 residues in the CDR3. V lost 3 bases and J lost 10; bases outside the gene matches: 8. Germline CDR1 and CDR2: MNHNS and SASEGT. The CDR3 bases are TGTGCCAGCAGTGAGCGGGACAGCCTTGGAGCTTTCTTT. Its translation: CASSERDSLGAFF.

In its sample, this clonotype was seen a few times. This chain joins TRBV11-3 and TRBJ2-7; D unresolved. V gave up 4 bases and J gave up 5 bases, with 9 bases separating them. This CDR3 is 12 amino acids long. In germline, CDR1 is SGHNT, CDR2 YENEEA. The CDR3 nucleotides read TGTGCCAGCAGCTATTCAGAAGACGAGCAGTACTTC. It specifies CASSYSEDEQYF. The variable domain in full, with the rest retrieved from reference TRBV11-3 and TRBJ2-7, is EAGVVQSPRYKIIEKKQPVAFWCNPISGHNTLYWYLQNLGQGPELLIRYENEEAVDDSQLPKDRFSAERLKGVDSTLKIQPAELGDSAVYLCASSYSEDEQYFGPGTRLTVT.

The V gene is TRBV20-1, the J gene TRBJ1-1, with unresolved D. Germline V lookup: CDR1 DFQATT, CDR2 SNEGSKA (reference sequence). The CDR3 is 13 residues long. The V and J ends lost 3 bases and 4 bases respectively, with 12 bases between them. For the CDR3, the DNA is TGCAGTGCTAGTAGAGAGCGGGTCACTGAAGCTTTCTTT. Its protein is CSASRERVTEAFF.

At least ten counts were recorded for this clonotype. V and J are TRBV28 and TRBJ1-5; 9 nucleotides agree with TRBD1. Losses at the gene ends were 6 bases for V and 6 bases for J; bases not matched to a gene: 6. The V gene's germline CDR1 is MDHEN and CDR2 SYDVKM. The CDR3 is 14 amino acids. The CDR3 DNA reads TGTGCCAGCAGCTTCGACAGGGGGGTTCAGCCCCAGCATTTT. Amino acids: CASSFDRGVQPQHF.

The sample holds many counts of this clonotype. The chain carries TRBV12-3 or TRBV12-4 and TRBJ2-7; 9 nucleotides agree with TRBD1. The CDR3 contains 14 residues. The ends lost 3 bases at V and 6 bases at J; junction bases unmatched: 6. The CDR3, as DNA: TGTGCCAGCAGTTTTGGCCGGACAGGGGTCGAGCAGTACTTC. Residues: CASSFGRTGVEQYF.

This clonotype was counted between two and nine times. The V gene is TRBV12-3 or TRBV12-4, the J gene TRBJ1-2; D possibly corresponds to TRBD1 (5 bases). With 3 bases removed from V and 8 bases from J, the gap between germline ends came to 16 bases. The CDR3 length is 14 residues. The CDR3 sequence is CASSLSPGAGGYTF. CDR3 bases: TGTGCCAGCAGTTTGTCCCCCGGGGCGGGCGGCTACACCTTC.

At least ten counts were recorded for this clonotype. CDR3 DNA sequence: TGTGCCAGCCCTACGCGAACGCGCCGAATAAGGTATTTT. Translation gives CASPTRTRRIRYF. This sequence joins TRBV6-1 and TRBJ2-3; D uncertain. The CDR3 runs to 13 residues. Germline CDR1 MNHNS, CDR2 SASEGT. Trimming took 8 bases from V and 14 from J, leaving 23 bases between them.

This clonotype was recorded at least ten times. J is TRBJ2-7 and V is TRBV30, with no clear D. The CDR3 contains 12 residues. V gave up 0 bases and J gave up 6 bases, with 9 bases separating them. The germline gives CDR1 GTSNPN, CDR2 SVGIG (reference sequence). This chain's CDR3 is CAWSVVGAEQYF. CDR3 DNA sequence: TGTGCCTGGAGTGTTGTGGGTGCCGAGCAGTACTTC.

The CDR3 sequence is CASSLGFSNGELFF. CDR3 nucleotides: TGTGCCAGCAGTTTGGGGTTTTCTAACGGGGAGCTGTTTTTT. This rearrangement joins TRBV12-3 or TRBV12-4 to TRBJ2-2, with D uncertain. CDR3 length: 14 amino acids. With 3 bases removed from V and 7 bases from J, the gap between germline ends came to 12 bases.

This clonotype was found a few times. The CDR3 here is CASSLEHGGAEAFF. The CDR3, as DNA: TGTGCCAGCAGTTTAGAACACGGAGGGGCTGAAGCTTTCTTT. The chain has TRBV12-3 or TRBV12-4 and TRBJ1-1, with a weak D call TRBD1 (5 bases). Trimming took off 1 base at V and 6 bases at J, with 12 bases between the two ends. This CDR3 contains 14 residues.

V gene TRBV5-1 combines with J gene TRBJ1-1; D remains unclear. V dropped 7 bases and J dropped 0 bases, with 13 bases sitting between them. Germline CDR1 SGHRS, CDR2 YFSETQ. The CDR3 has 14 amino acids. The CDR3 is CASSLEEMNTEAFF. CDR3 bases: TGCGCCAGCTCACTGGAGGAAATGAACACTGAAGCTTTCTTT.